A single sample is the source of the 9 T cell receptor beta chains below, sequenced in a study of T-cell memory formation after mild COVID-19. TCRdb re-derived calls from the 5' RACE reads in MiXCR, one entry per CDR3 protein. The sample lists 400,000 to 450,000 distinct CDR3 sequences; about a sixth were seen once. Sequencing was carried out using PBMCs or a T cell subset sorted from them (not recorded which). These receptors originate from a man aged 18 to 29 who had mild COVID-19 (a few samples of this study predate the infection). Cell type and time point are not known.

This clonotype has more than one count but fewer than ten. The chain carries TRBV24-1 and TRBJ2-3; D tentatively reads TRBD1 or TRBD2 (6 bases each). V dropped 10 bases and J dropped 3 bases, with 19 bases sitting between them. CDR3 length: 15 residues. Germline lookup yields CDR1 KGHDR and CDR2 SFDVKD. CDR3: CATMTGSEGTDTQYF. CDR3 in DNA: TGTGCCACAATGACAGGCTCGGAGGGAACAGATACGCAGTATTTT.

This clonotype has a count of ten or more. This chain connects TRBV5-1 to TRBJ1-1; D not certain. Between the trimmed V and J ends, which lost 0 bases and 1 base, there was a span of 10 bases. CDR1 SGHRS and CDR2 YFSETQ come from the germline V gene. The CDR3 consists of 15 residues. The DNA for the CDR3 is TGCGCCAGCAGCTTGGCAATGCTATCGAACACTGAAGCTTTCTTT. Its translation: CASSLAMLSNTEAFF.

The chain has TRBV4-1 and TRBJ1-5, with D possibly matching TRBD1 (6 bases). V lost 4 bases to trimming and J lost 6 bases, with 19 bases between them. Germline-derived CDR1 and CDR2 are MGHRA and YSYEKL. This CDR3 is built from 16 residues. Here the CDR3 reads CASSRLPGARGQPQHF. The CDR3 nucleotides read TGCGCCAGCAGCCGACTGCCGGGGGCGCGCGGTCAGCCCCAGCATTTT.

This clonotype came up a few times. This sequence joins TRBV5-1 and TRBJ2-3, with TRBD1 matching 10 bases. Per germline, CDR1 SGHRS and CDR2 YFSETQ. There are 16 residues in the CDR3. The ends lost 0 bases at V and 1 base at J; junction bases unmatched: 2. CDR3 sequence (DNA): TGCGCCAGCAGCTTGGGACAGGGGGCCGGCACAGATACGCAGTATTTT. It encodes CASSLGQGAGTDTQYF.

This clonotype was detected only a few times. The chain employs TRBV7-9 and TRBJ2-7, with 8 bases that match TRBD2. Per the germline V gene, CDR1 is SEHNR and CDR2 is FQNEAQ (reference sequence). The ends lost 1 base at V and 1 base at J; junction bases unmatched: 6. CDR3 length equals 16 residues. DNA for the CDR3: TGTGCCAGCAGCTTAGAAGGACTAGCACGTTCCTACGAGCAGTACTTC. Protein: CASSLEGLARSYEQYF.

The rearrangement joins TRBV30 to TRBJ1-1; D unresolved. The CDR3 totals 14 residues. V was shortened by 0 bases and J by 1 base, with 9 bases between the two germline ends. Germline assignment: CDR1 GTSNPN and CDR2 SVGIG (reference sequence). The CDR3 reads CAWSVPGRNTEAFF. CDR3 nucleotides: TGTGCCTGGAGTGTTCCCGGTCGGAACACTGAAGCTTTCTTT.

This clonotype was seen a handful of times. V gene TRBV5-1 combines with J gene TRBJ1-2; D not resolved. The germline gives CDR1 SGHRS, CDR2 YFSETQ. V was shortened by 0 bases and J by 0 bases, with 6 bases between the two germline ends. The CDR3 runs to 14 residues. This chain's CDR3 is CASSLGSSNYGYTF. CDR3 nucleotide sequence: TGCGCCAGCAGCTTGGGCAGCTCTAACTATGGCTACACCTTC.

This clonotype occurred a few times. The CDR3 coding sequence is TGCGCCAGCATCTACTTAGAGGGACAGGGGACGGGTGAGCAGTTCTTC. This translates into CASIYLEGQGTGEQFF. V and J are TRBV4-3 and TRBJ2-1, with TRBD1 matching over 10 bases. CDR3 length: 16 residues. Looked up from germline, CDR1 is LGHNA and CDR2 is YSLEER. Trimming at V came to 7 bases and at J to 9 bases, leaving 15 bases not matched to a gene.

The chain has TRBV10-2 and TRBJ2-7; D is uncertain. The germline V gene encodes CDR1 WSHSY and CDR2 SAAADI. This CDR3 is built from 13 residues. Trimming removed 3 bases from V and 2 bases from J, with 8 bases in between. DNA of the CDR3: TGCGCCAGCAGTGATGGCAGCACCTACGAGCAGTACGTC. It is translated as CASSDGSTYEQYV.